This TCR beta chain was documented in a study of CD8 T cells in Susac syndrome. Reverse transcription of about 0.5 to 1 ug RNA was performed with random hexamers. Amplification of TCR beta CDR3 was carried out by immunoSEQ multiplex PCR, which covered 54 Vbeta and 13 Jbeta segments. TCRdb re-called the immunoSEQ multiplex PCR reads with MiXCR, one entry per CDR3 protein. Of about 240,000 distinct CDR3 sequences in the sample, almost 97% were seen once. The sequenced target, TCR beta, came from blood CD8+ and CD4+ T cells. The CD8+ and CD4+ T cells were negatively isolated, with the TEMRA cells enriched by FACS. Sequencing input: CD4+ T cells from PBMCs. This sequence was found in a human donor with Susac syndrome.

Written as DNA, the CDR3 is TGTGCCAGCAGGGACAGTGGTCTGGAGACCCAGTACTTC. Amino acids: CASRDSGLETQYF. The V call is TRBV25-1, the J call TRBJ2-5, with a tentative D call TRBD1 (6 bases). CDR1 is MGHDK, CDR2 SYGVNS, per germline. V lost 6 bases to trimming and J lost 5 bases, with 13 bases between them. CDR3 length: 13 residues.